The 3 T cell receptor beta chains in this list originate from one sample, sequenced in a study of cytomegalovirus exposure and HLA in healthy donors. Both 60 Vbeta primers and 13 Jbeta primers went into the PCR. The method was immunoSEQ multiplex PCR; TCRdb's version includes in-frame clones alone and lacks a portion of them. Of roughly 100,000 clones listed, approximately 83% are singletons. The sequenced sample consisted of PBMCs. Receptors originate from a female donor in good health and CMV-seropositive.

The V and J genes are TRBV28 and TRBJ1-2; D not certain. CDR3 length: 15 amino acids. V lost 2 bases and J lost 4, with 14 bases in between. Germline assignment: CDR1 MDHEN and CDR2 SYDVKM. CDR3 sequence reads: CASSLTGSVTYGYTF. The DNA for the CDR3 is TGTGCCAGCAGTTTAACCGGAAGCGTTACCTATGGCTACACCTTC.

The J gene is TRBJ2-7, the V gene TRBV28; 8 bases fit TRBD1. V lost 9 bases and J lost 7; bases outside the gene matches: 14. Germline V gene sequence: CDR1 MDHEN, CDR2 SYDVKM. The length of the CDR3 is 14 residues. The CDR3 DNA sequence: TGTGCCAGTTACCTCCGGGACAGGTCTGGAGAGCAGTACTTC. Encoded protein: CASYLRDRSGEQYF.

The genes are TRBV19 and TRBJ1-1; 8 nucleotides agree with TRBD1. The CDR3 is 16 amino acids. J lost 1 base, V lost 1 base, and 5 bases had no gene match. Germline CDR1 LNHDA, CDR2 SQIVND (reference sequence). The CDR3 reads CASSIVSGGANTEAFF. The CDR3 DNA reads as TGTGCCAGTAGTATAGTATCAGGGGGCGCGAACACTGAAGCTTTCTTT.